Below, 29 T cell receptor beta chains from the same sample are listed, as sequenced in a study of blood T cell repertoires in COVID-19 (dated by TCRdb to about 2020). The method behind the library was the immunoSEQ multiplex PCR assay. Entries here come from immuneACCESS through TCRdb and include only in-frame sequences with V and J called. Some clones fail to appear in such tables; in the studies checked, an unresolved V gene covers under half of the shortfall, and the cause of the remainder is unknown. The sample data list about 140,000 clones, and around 82% of these were observed just once. The ten largest clones take up less than 4% of the sample. The source material was peripheral blood. The receptors here all came from a woman in her sixties or seventies with acute or convalescent COVID-19.

This clone showed up many times. V gene TRBV14 combines with J gene TRBJ2-2; 7 bases match TRBD2. The germline CDR1 and CDR2 sequences are SGHDN and FVKESK. J was trimmed by 2 bases and V by 6 bases; bases with no gene match: 12. The length of the CDR3 is 17 residues. CDR3 amino acids: CASRASGTNLNTGELFF. The CDR3 DNA is TGTGCCAGCAGGGCCTCGGGGACTAACCTCAACACCGGGGAGCTGTTTTTT.

The rearrangement uses TRBV4-1 and TRBJ1-4; D call uncertain. Trimming stripped 1 base from V and 4 bases from J, with 7 bases between. Germline-derived CDR1 and CDR2 are MGHRA and YSYEKL. The CDR3 loop spans 14 amino acids. The CDR3 loop reads CASSQGPNNEKLFF. Here the CDR3 DNA reads TGCGCCAGCAGCCAAGGGCCGAATAATGAAAAACTGTTTTTT.

The chain links TRBV6-1 to TRBJ1-5; 7 bases align to TRBD1. V lost 4 bases, J lost 2 bases, and 8 bases stayed unmatched. CDR1 and CDR2 (germline): MNHNS, SASEGT. This CDR3 has 16 amino acids. CDR3: CASSVLQGYGNQPQHF. CDR3 in DNA: TGTGCCAGCAGTGTCTTACAGGGGTATGGCAATCAGCCCCAGCATTTT.

V usage is TRBV4-3 and J usage is TRBJ2-5; 9 positions match TRBD2. V trimming: 2 bases; J trimming: 3 bases; junction bases outside the gene matches: 4. The CDR3 consists of 15 residues. The V gene's germline CDR1 is LGHNA and CDR2 YSLEER. The CDR3 DNA reads as TGCGCCAGCAGCCAAATGACTAGCGGAAAAGAGACCCAGTACTTC. Its translation is CASSQMTSGKETQYF.

The chain carries TRBV4-3 and TRBJ1-5; TRBD1 might be the D (6 bases). The CDR3 loop spans 16 amino acids. Trimming shortened V by 0 bases and J by 6 bases, and 15 bases separated the two germline ends. Germline CDR1 LGHNA, CDR2 YSLEER. Written as DNA, the CDR3 is TGCGCCAGCAGCCAAGAGCTCTGGGGGCAAGGTCAGCCCCAGCATTTT. Its protein product is CASSQELWGQGQPQHF.

J is TRBJ1-2 and V is TRBV10-3; D might be TRBD1 (5 bases). Between the trimmed V and J ends, which lost 6 bases and 7 bases, there was a span of 18 bases. The germline V gene has CDR1 ENHRY and CDR2 SYGVKD. The CDR3 extends over 14 amino acids. The CDR3 region is CAIRNPGGVGGYTF. The CDR3, as DNA: TGTGCCATCAGAAACCCGGGGGGGGTTGGTGGCTACACCTTC.

The V call is TRBV2, the J call TRBJ2-7; possibly TRBD1 for D (6 bases). V dropped 7 bases and J dropped 5 bases, with 12 bases sitting between them. The CDR3 runs to 12 residues. Germline V gene lookup returns CDR1 SNHLY and CDR2 FYNNEI. CDR3 in amino acids: CASNGQRDEQYF. DNA of the CDR3: TGTGCCAGCAACGGACAGAGGGACGAGCAGTACTTC.

In its sample, this clone was seen a few times. V gene TRBV6-2 or TRBV6-3 combines with J gene TRBJ1-1, with D unclear. The V gene's germline CDR1 is MNHEY and CDR2 SVGEGT. There are 13 residues in the CDR3. With 0 bases removed from V and 5 bases from J, the gap between germline ends came to 7 bases. The CDR3: CASSYSPGTEAFF. The DNA for the CDR3 is TGTGCCAGCAGTTACTCGCCCGGGACTGAAGCTTTCTTT.

The V and J genes are TRBV28 and TRBJ1-2; D is uncertain. The V end was cut by 2 bases, the J end by 0 bases, with 10 bases between. The germline V gene has CDR1 MDHEN and CDR2 SYDVKM. This CDR3 spans 15 amino acids. In DNA form, the CDR3 reads TGTGCCAGCAGTTTAGGCGGTAGAGCTAACTATGGCTACACCTTC. Its protein product is CASSLGGRANYGYTF.

The chain couples TRBV10-1 to TRBJ1-1; TRBD1 aligns across 7 bases. CDR3 size: 17 residues. CDR1 and CDR2 (germline): WNHNN, SYGVQD (reference sequence). With 0 bases clipped from V and 8 bases from J, the junction kept 15 bases outside the gene matches. The CDR3 region is CASSESRQGETKAEAFF. The CDR3 DNA reads TGCGCCAGCAGTGAGTCCCGACAGGGTGAAACGAAAGCAGAAGCTTTCTTT.

V gene TRBV7-9 combines with J gene TRBJ2-5; 15 bases fit TRBD2. The J segment lost 4 bases and the V segment lost 5 bases, leaving 8 bases of the junction unmatched. Per germline, CDR1 SEHNR and CDR2 FQNEAQ (reference sequence). The CDR3 is 17 amino acids. DNA of the CDR3: TGTGCCAGCAGCCCCGGGACTAGCGGGAGGCGGGGAGAGACCCAGTACTTC. This gives the protein CASSPGTSGRRGETQYF.

The rearrangement joins TRBV5-1 to TRBJ2-5; 8 bases map to TRBD1. Losses at the gene ends were 4 bases for V and 4 bases for J; bases not matched to a gene: 9. Germline values: CDR1 SGHRS, CDR2 YFSETQ. The CDR3 spans 15 residues. The CDR3 DNA reads as TGCGCCAGCAGCGGAATGACAGGGGCGCGAGAGACCCAGTACTTC. Protein product: CASSGMTGARETQYF.

The chain carries TRBV7-2 and TRBJ1-3, with 10 bases lining up with TRBD1. The CDR3 is 17 residues long. Trimming removed 4 bases from V and 2 bases from J; junction bases left unmatched: 8. Germline-derived CDR1 and CDR2 are SGHTA and FQGNSA. CDR3 DNA: TGTGCCAGCAGCTCCGGACAGGGGGGGTCCACTGGAAACACCATATATTTT. Translating it yields CASSSGQGGSTGNTIYF.

This chain joins TRBV9 and TRBJ1-3; maybe TRBD1 (5 bases). There are 15 residues in the CDR3. Trimming removed 0 bases from V and 8 bases from J, with 15 bases in between. CDR1 and CDR2 from the germline V gene are SGDLS and YYNGEE. CDR3 residues: CASSVAGGLTDTIYF. The CDR3 DNA is TGTGCCAGCAGCGTAGCGGGGGGATTGACGGACACCATATATTTT.

In nucleotides, the CDR3 is TGTGCCAGCAGCCGCACAGGGAGCGATTACAATGAGCAGTTCTTC. Its translation: CASSRTGSDYNEQFF. The chain links TRBV2 to TRBJ2-1; D possibly corresponds to TRBD1 (6 bases). This CDR3 region has 15 residues. With 6 bases removed from V and 4 bases from J, the gap between germline ends came to 16 bases. From germline, CDR1 is SNHLY and CDR2 FYNNEI.

This clone came up once. The rearrangement joins TRBV4-3 to TRBJ1-1, with D tentatively TRBD1 (6 bases). This CDR3 region has 13 residues. Germline lookup yields CDR1 LGHNA and CDR2 YSLEER. Trimming pared 4 bases from V and 1 base from J, leaving 7 bases between. The CDR3, as DNA: TGCGCCAGCAGCCTGACAGGGAACACTGAAGCTTTCTTT. Its translation: CASSLTGNTEAFF.

This chain links TRBV28 with TRBJ2-7; 10 bases agree with TRBD1. Germline assignment: CDR1 MDHEN and CDR2 SYDVKM. The CDR3 sequence is 15 residues long. The J segment lost 1 base and the V segment lost 5 bases, leaving 5 bases of the junction unmatched. The DNA for the CDR3 is TGTGCCAGCAGTCGCACGGGACAGGGGTCCTACGAGCAGTACTTC. Amino acid sequence: CASSRTGQGSYEQYF.

In the case of this clone: One end of the junction varies from germline; a read error may be responsible. This chain links TRBV7-7 with TRBJ1-1; TRBD1 matches at 10 bases. Germline V gene data show CDR1 as SSHAT and CDR2 as FNYEAQ (reference sequence). The CDR3 covers 17 residues. CDR3 DNA sequence: TGTGCTAGCAGCCCATCTTCGTGGACAGGGGGTTACACTGAAGCTTTCTTT. Its protein is CASSPSSWTGGYTEAFF. Full variable domain (remainder filled in from reference TRBV7-7 and TRBJ1-1): GAGVSQSPRYKVTKRGQDVTLRCDPISSHATLYWYQQALGQGPEFLTYFNYEAQPDKSGLPSDRFSAERPEGSISTLTIQRTEQRDSAMYRCASSPSSWTGGYTEAFFGQGTRLTVV.

V gene TRBV4-3 combines with J gene TRBJ2-1, with 11 bases matching TRBD2. This CDR3 comprises 13 residues. Trimming took 3 bases from V and 9 from J; bases not matched to a gene: 1. Germline V gene sequence: CDR1 LGHNA, CDR2 YSLEER. The DNA for the CDR3 is TGCGCCAGCAGCCAGGGACTAGCGGTTGAGCAGTTCTTC. Translated: CASSQGLAVEQFF.

The V and J genes are TRBV12-5 and TRBJ2-7; D gene ambiguous. This CDR3 has 13 amino acids. The germline V and J ends were trimmed by 7 bases and 4 bases, with 14 bases remaining between them. Germline CDR1 is LGHNT and CDR2 is FRNRAP. In DNA form, the CDR3 reads TGTGCTAGTGCCCTGGGCCCCTCTTACGAGCAGTACTTC. This gives the protein CASALGPSYEQYF. Supplemented by reference TRBV12-5 and TRBJ2-7, the full variable domain reads DARVTQTPRHKVTEMGQEVTMRCQPILGHNTVFWYRQTMMQGLELLAYFRNRAPLDDSGMPKDRFSAEMPDATLATLKIQPSEPRDSAVYFCASALGPSYEQYFGPGTRLTVT.

This clone was recorded once. The chain couples TRBV2 to TRBJ1-5; a possible D gene is TRBD1 (6 bases). Germline V gives CDR1 SNHLY, CDR2 FYNNEI. Trimming took off 5 bases at V and 0 bases at J, with 11 bases between the two ends. The CDR3 covers 15 residues. CDR3 residues: CASSRTEFSNQPQHF. The CDR3 bases are TGTGCCAGCAGTCGGACAGAATTTAGCAATCAGCCCCAGCATTTT.

This clone showed up just once. The chain uses TRBV18 and TRBJ2-7; 8 bases map to TRBD2. Per the germline V gene, CDR1 is KGHSH and CDR2 is LQKENI. The CDR3 consists of 17 residues. V was pared by 4 bases and J by 6 bases, with 17 bases of the junction left unmatched. The CDR3 sequence: CASSLTAPGLVPREQYF. The CDR3 coding sequence is TGTGCCAGCTCACTTACAGCCCCGGGACTAGTCCCGCGCGAGCAGTACTTC.

V and J are TRBV5-5 and TRBJ2-7; D not certain. Between the trimmed V and J ends, which lost 1 base and 3 bases, there was a span of 14 bases. This CDR3 is built from 15 residues. Germline V gene data show CDR1 as SGHKS and CDR2 as YYEKEE (reference sequence). The CDR3 DNA follows: TGTGCCAGCAGCTTGTTACCTCCCGTTAGCTACGAGCAGTACTTC. Translating gives CASSLLPPVSYEQYF. Full variable domain (outside the CDR3, taken from reference TRBV5-5 and TRBJ2-7): DAGVTQSPTHLIKTRGQQVTLRCSPISGHKSVSWYQQVLGQGPQFIFQYYEKEERGRGNFPDRFSARQFPNYSSELNVNALLLGDSALYLCASSLLPPVSYEQYFGPGTRLTVT.

This clone was counted a few times. The genes are TRBV6-6 and TRBJ1-1; D not certain. V lost 1 base, J lost 4 bases, and 10 bases lay in between. This CDR3 is built from 14 residues. In germline, CDR1 is MNHNY, CDR2 SVGAGI (reference sequence). The CDR3 loop is CASSYWAPTTEAFF. The CDR3 region has the DNA TGTGCCAGCAGTTACTGGGCACCGACCACTGAAGCTTTCTTT.

This chain links TRBV28 with TRBJ1-1, with 9 bases matching TRBD1. This CDR3 has 15 amino acids. V lost 7 bases, J lost 6 bases, and 12 bases stayed unmatched. The germline V gene has CDR1 MDHEN and CDR2 SYDVKM. CDR3 sequence (DNA): TGTGCCAGCACTTCAAGGGGGACAGGGAGTCCTGAAGCTTTCTTT. Its protein product is CASTSRGTGSPEAFF.

This clone has just one count. The V gene is TRBV6-5, the J gene TRBJ2-7, with D unresolved. This CDR3 comprises 15 residues. Trimming left V 0 bases short and J 3 bases short, with 12 bases between. Germline V CDR1 and CDR2: MNHEY, SVGAGI. The CDR3 protein is CASSYSFGVIYEQYF. CDR3 in DNA: TGTGCCAGCAGTTACTCCTTCGGAGTAATCTACGAGCAGTACTTC.

This clone was observed a single time. The chain employs TRBV28 and TRBJ2-3; tentative D call: TRBD1 (5 bases). Germline-derived CDR1 and CDR2 are MDHEN and SYDVKM. This CDR3 spans 14 amino acids. Trimming removed 3 bases from V and 2 bases from J, with 9 bases in between. The CDR3 DNA reads as TGTGCCAGCAGTTTTGGGGCCAACACAGATACGCAGTATTTT. Its protein product is CASSFGANTDTQYF.

The chain uses TRBV10-3 and TRBJ2-1; 7 bases match TRBD1. This CDR3 comprises 14 residues. The V segment lost 4 bases and the J segment 1 base; nucleotides outside the gene matches: 1. Looked up from germline, CDR1 is ENHRY and CDR2 is SYGVKD. The CDR3 spells CAISGQGSYNEQFF. CDR3 coding DNA: TGTGCCATCAGTGGACAGGGTTCCTACAATGAGCAGTTCTTC.

This chain connects TRBV7-6 to TRBJ1-5; 9 nucleotides agree with TRBD1. V lost 2 bases, J lost 3 bases, and 8 bases stayed unmatched. The CDR3 totals 17 residues. Germline-derived CDR1 and CDR2 are SGHVS and FNYEAQ. CDR3 sequence reads: CASSLSLGTGHNQPQHF. The CDR3, as DNA: TGTGCCAGCAGCTTAAGTTTAGGGACAGGGCACAATCAGCCCCAGCATTTT.